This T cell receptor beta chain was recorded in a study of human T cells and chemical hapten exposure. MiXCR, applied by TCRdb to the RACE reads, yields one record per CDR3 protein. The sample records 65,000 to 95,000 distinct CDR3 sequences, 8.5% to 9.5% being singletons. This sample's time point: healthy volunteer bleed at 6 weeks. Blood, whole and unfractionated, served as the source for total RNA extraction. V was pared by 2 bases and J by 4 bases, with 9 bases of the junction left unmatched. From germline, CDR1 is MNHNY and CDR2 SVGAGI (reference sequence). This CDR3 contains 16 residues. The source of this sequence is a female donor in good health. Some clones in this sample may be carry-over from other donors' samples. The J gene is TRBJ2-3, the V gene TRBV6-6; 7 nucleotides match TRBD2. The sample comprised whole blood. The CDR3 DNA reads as TGTGCCAGCAGTTACGTGCGGGGGAGGCAGGCAGATACGCAGTATTTT. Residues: CASSYVRGRQADTQYF.